These 2 T cell receptor beta chains came from one sample sequenced in a study of blood T cell repertoires in COVID-19. Generated by immunoSEQ multiplex PCR, the TCRdb table keeps only in-frame clones and is missing some. The sample consists of around 150,000 clones, just under 95% of them appearing once. The source material was peripheral blood. The receptors originated from a woman aged 50 to 60 with acute or convalescent COVID-19.

This chain connects TRBV10-1 to TRBJ1-5; D is unclear. The V and J ends lost 11 bases and 6 bases respectively, with 11 bases between them. This CDR3 is built from 11 residues. Germline V gene lookup returns CDR1 WNHNN and CDR2 SYGVQD (reference sequence). CDR3 nucleotide sequence: TGCGCCGCCGGCGAGGCTCAGCCCCAGCATTTT. This encodes CAAGEAQPQHF.

The J gene is TRBJ2-7, the V gene TRBV7-8; D remains unclear. CDR1 and CDR2 from the germline V gene are SGHVS and FQNEAQ. The CDR3 contains 12 residues. Trimming cost V 1 base and J 5 bases, with 6 bases left between them. CDR3 sequence reads: CASSLGENEQYF. The DNA for the CDR3 is TGTGCCAGCAGCTTAGGCGAGAACGAGCAGTACTTC.